These 28 T cell receptor beta chains came from one sample sequenced in a study of cytomegalovirus exposure and HLA in healthy donors. Researchers ran the PCR with 60 Vbeta and 13 Jbeta primers. Produced via immunoSEQ multiplex PCR; TCRdb's table is partial and in-frame only. The sample has 140,000 to 150,000 clones, 70% to 85% seen once. The sample comprised PBMCs. The origin of the receptors is a male donor in good health and CMV-seronegative.

The chain joins TRBV9 to TRBJ1-2; 8 bases are shared with TRBD1. V shed 3 bases, J shed 7 bases, and the junction held 2 bases outside the gene matches. The CDR3 contains 12 residues. The germline CDR1 and CDR2 sequences are SGDLS and YYNGEE. CDR3 coding DNA: TGTGCCAGCAGCGCGGACAGGGTTGGCTACACCTTC. It encodes CASSADRVGYTF.

V is TRBV28 and J is TRBJ2-1; TRBD2 is a possible D gene (6 bases). V was shortened by 6 bases and J by 0 bases, with 9 bases between the two germline ends. In germline, CDR1 is MDHEN, CDR2 SYDVKM. The CDR3 contains 14 residues. Here the CDR3 DNA reads TGTGCCAGCAGACCCGGGAGCTCCTACAATGAGCAGTTCTTC. Translating gives CASRPGSSYNEQFF.

The chain employs TRBV28 and TRBJ1-5; possibly TRBD1 for D (5 bases). CDR3 length: 16 residues. Trimming removed 5 bases at V and 3 bases at J, with 17 bases between. Per the germline V gene, CDR1 is MDHEN and CDR2 is SYDVKM. In DNA form, the CDR3 reads TGTGCCAGCAGTGCCCTGACGGGGGTTAACAATCAGCCCCAGCATTTT. Amino acids: CASSALTGVNNQPQHF.

The J gene is TRBJ2-7, the V gene TRBV29-1; D might be TRBD1 (6 bases). The CDR3 spans 14 residues. The V gene's germline CDR1 is SQVTM and CDR2 ANQGSEA. V lost 6 bases to trimming and J lost 1 base, with 16 bases between them. The CDR3 coding sequence is TGCAGCGTGCTACCGGACAGCCGGTCCTACGAGCAGTACTTC. Its translation: CSVLPDSRSYEQYF.

The chain links TRBV9 to TRBJ2-5; 7 bases fit TRBD2. V lost 0 bases and J lost 2; bases outside the gene matches: 7. Germline V gene sequence: CDR1 SGDLS, CDR2 YYNGEE. The CDR3 has 16 residues. The DNA for the CDR3 is TGTGCCAGCAGCGTAGCGTCTTCGGGAGGTCAAGAGACCCAGTACTTC. This gives the protein CASSVASSGGQETQYF.

Comments on this clone: This CDR3 is also generated by other DNA sequences in the sample. The V call is TRBV5-1, the J call TRBJ1-4; D might be TRBD1 (6 bases). CDR1 is SGHRS, CDR2 YFSETQ, per germline. Trimming cost V 2 bases and J 6 bases, with 14 bases left between them. The CDR3 is 15 amino acids. CDR3 loop: CASSFRGGGDEKLFF. In DNA form, the CDR3 reads TGCGCCAGCAGCTTTAGGGGGGGTGGCGATGAAAAACTGTTTTTT.

The chain joins TRBV27 to TRBJ1-5; D gene uncertain. This CDR3 region has 16 residues. The germline CDR1 and CDR2 sequences are MNHEY and SMNVEV (reference sequence). V was shortened by 2 bases and J by 0 bases, with 11 bases between the two germline ends. The CDR3 reads CASSLSGHFSNQPQHF. The CDR3 DNA sequence: TGTGCCAGCAGTTTAAGTGGGCATTTTAGCAATCAGCCCCAGCATTTT.

The gene calls are TRBV5-6 and TRBJ1-1; D might be TRBD1 (6 bases). Deletions cut 4 bases from V and 0 bases from J, with 13 bases between. The germline CDR1 and CDR2 sequences are SGHDT and YYEEEE. The CDR3 totals 15 residues. For the CDR3, the DNA is TGTGCCAGCAGCGCCGACGGGACACTGAACACTGAAGCTTTCTTT. It specifies CASSADGTLNTEAFF. Full variable domain (rest looked up from reference TRBV5-6 and TRBJ1-1): DAGVTQSPTHLIKTRGQQVTLRCSPKSGHDTVSWYQQALGQGPQFIFQYYEEEERQRGNFPDRFSGHQFPNYSSELNVNALLLGDSALYLCASSADGTLNTEAFFGQGTRLTVV.

The V and J genes are TRBV21-1 and TRBJ1-1; the DNA was not compared with TRBD1, the D call given in the table. TRBV21-1 represents a pseudogene. The CDR3 covers 16 residues. CDR3 in amino acids: CASSKGGQGRVTEAFF. The CDR3 DNA follows: TGTGCCAGCAGCAAAGGGGGCCAGGGTCGTGTTACTGAAGCTTTCTTT.

Concerning this clone: The junction departs from the called germline gene at one end, perhaps through a read error. This chain links TRBV7-9 with TRBJ1-1, with D possibly TRBD1 on 6 matching bases. Germline lookup yields CDR1 SEHNR and CDR2 FQNEAQ (reference sequence). This CDR3 spans 13 amino acids. The CDR3 protein is CSSSLSVEKQGFF. The CDR3 DNA is TGTTCCAGCAGCTTATCCGTCGAGAAACAGGGTTTCTTT.

The chain is built from TRBV7-2 and TRBJ1-5; possibly TRBD1 for D (5 bases). V dropped 1 base and J dropped 3 bases, with 13 bases sitting between them. CDR3 length: 16 residues. The V gene's germline CDR1 is SGHTA and CDR2 FQGNSA. The CDR3 DNA reads as TGTGCCAGCAGCTTAGTACCGGGGGGGAACAATCAGCCCCAGCATTTT. It yields the protein CASSLVPGGNNQPQHF.

The chain recombines TRBV9 with TRBJ2-7; D not resolved. V dropped 0 bases and J dropped 3 bases, with 13 bases sitting between them. Germline CDR1 reads SGDLS; CDR2 reads YYNGEE. The CDR3 extends over 15 amino acids. This CDR3 is CASSVGTDPGYEQYF. The CDR3 DNA follows: TGTGCCAGCAGCGTAGGAACAGACCCCGGCTACGAGCAGTACTTC. Looking up the rest from reference TRBV9 and TRBJ2-7 gives the full variable domain: DSGVTQTPKHLITATGQRVTLRCSPRSGDLSVYWYQQSLDQGLQFLIQYYNGEERAKGNILERFSAQQFPDLHSELNLSSLELGDSALYFCASSVGTDPGYEQYFGPGTRLTVT.

J is TRBJ2-3 and V is TRBV5-4, with D maybe TRBD2 (5 bases). CDR3 length equals 19 residues. From germline, CDR1 is SGHNT and CDR2 YYREEE (reference sequence). V lost 0 bases, J lost 0 bases, and 20 bases lay in between. The CDR3 sequence is CASSLVRGGKSASTDTQYF. CDR3 sequence (DNA): TGTGCCAGCAGCTTGGTTCGGGGTGGTAAGTCGGCTAGCACAGATACGCAGTATTTT.

This clone was detected a few times. The chain joins TRBV19 to TRBJ1-1, with D unclear. Germline V gene lookup returns CDR1 LNHDA and CDR2 SQIVND (reference sequence). CDR3 length equals 13 residues. V gave up 2 bases and J gave up 1 base, with 5 bases separating them. This CDR3 reads CASSISRNTEAFF. DNA for the CDR3: TGTGCCAGTAGTATATCGCGGAACACTGAAGCTTTCTTT.

CDR3: CAWSGGGGGNQPQHF. Written as DNA, the CDR3 is TGTGCCTGGAGTGGGGGCGGGGGGGGCAATCAGCCCCAGCATTTT. This chain uses TRBV30 with TRBJ1-5; the D gene is possibly TRBD1 (5 bases). V lost 1 base and J lost 2, with 12 bases in between. Germline CDR1 and CDR2: GTSNPN and SVGIG (reference sequence). The CDR3 totals 15 residues.

The chain links TRBV29-1 to TRBJ2-5; 7 bases map to TRBD2. The trim removed 4 bases at V and 2 bases at J, leaving 7 bases unmatched. Per the germline V gene, CDR1 is SQVTM and CDR2 is ANQGSEA. The CDR3 sequence is 14 residues long. DNA for the CDR3: TGCAGCGTTGGTGGTTGGGGGGGACAAGAGACCCAGTACTTC. It yields the protein CSVGGWGGQETQYF.

V is TRBV6-5 and J is TRBJ2-2; D is perhaps TRBD2 (5 bases). The CDR3 is 15 amino acids. Germline assignment: CDR1 MNHEY and CDR2 SVGAGI. With 8 bases removed from V and 5 bases from J, the gap between germline ends came to 18 bases. CDR3 in amino acids: CASGSELAWTGELFF. The CDR3 nucleotides are TGTGCCAGCGGATCAGAGCTAGCTTGGACCGGGGAGCTGTTTTTT.

V gene TRBV19 combines with J gene TRBJ2-4; 12 positions agree with TRBD1. Germline lookup yields CDR1 LNHDA and CDR2 SQIVND (reference sequence). This CDR3 contains 16 residues. The V segment lost 5 bases and the J segment 6 bases; nucleotides outside the gene matches: 8. CDR3 sequence (DNA): TGTGCCAGTAGTCGCGGGACAGGGGGCGCGGTAAACATTCAGTACTTC. This codes for CASSRGTGGAVNIQYF.

This clone turned up a few times. The chain joins TRBV19 to TRBJ1-2; TRBD1 matches 7 bases. Trimming removed 3 bases from V and 4 bases from J; junction bases left unmatched: 5. Germline CDR1 reads LNHDA; CDR2 reads SQIVND (reference sequence). This CDR3 has 14 residues. The CDR3 spells CASSIGTATYGYTF. The CDR3 DNA is TGTGCCAGTAGTATCGGGACAGCGACCTATGGCTACACCTTC. The variable domain in full, completed from reference TRBV19 and TRBJ1-2, reads DGGITQSPKYLFRKEGQNVTLSCEQNLNHDAMYWYRQDPGQGLRLIYYSQIVNDFQKGDIAEGYSVSREKKESFPLTVTSAQKNPTAFYLCASSIGTATYGYTFGSGTRLTVV.

V usage is TRBV14 and J usage is TRBJ2-7; 10 bases align to TRBD1. Germline lookup yields CDR1 SGHDN and CDR2 FVKESK. V lost 0 bases to trimming and J lost 4 bases; unmatched junction nucleotides: 3. CDR3 size: 15 residues. The CDR3 sequence: CASSQEGDRGYEQYF. The CDR3 region has the DNA TGTGCCAGCAGCCAAGAGGGGGACAGGGGATACGAGCAGTACTTC. The entire variable domain, with the rest obtained from reference TRBV14 and TRBJ2-7, is as follows: EAGVTQFPSHSVIEKGQTVTLRCDPISGHDNLYWYRRVMGKEIKFLLHFVKESKQDESGMPNNRFLAERTGGTYSTLKVQPAELEDSGVYFCASSQEGDRGYEQYFGPGTRLTVT.

This chain uses TRBV6-5 with TRBJ2-7; maybe TRBD2 (5 bases). Deletions cut 6 bases from V and 6 bases from J, with 12 bases between. Germline V gene lookup returns CDR1 MNHEY and CDR2 SVGAGI. The CDR3 length is 12 residues. CDR3 residues: CASSPGFPEQYF. CDR3 DNA: TGTGCCAGCAGCCCGGGGTTCCCCGAGCAGTACTTC.

The rearrangement uses TRBV15 and TRBJ2-1; 9 nucleotides line up with TRBD2. The CDR3 is 23 amino acids. The junction had 26 bases not matched to a gene; V was cut back by 1 base and J by 4 bases. Germline CDR1 and CDR2: LNHNV and YYDKDF (reference sequence). CDR3 nucleotides: TGTGCCACCAGCAGAGGGGTCGAGGGACAGCCGAGGGACACTAGCGGGCCTTACAATGAGCAGTTCTTC. Amino acids: CATSRGVEGQPRDTSGPYNEQFF.

This rearrangement joins TRBV5-1 to TRBJ2-1; 8 bases line up with TRBD2. Germline CDR1 is SGHRS and CDR2 is YFSETQ. The V gene end was trimmed by 4 bases and the J gene end by 9 bases; junction bases not matched to a gene: 12. The CDR3 extends over 15 amino acids. The CDR3 region has the DNA TGCGCCAGCAGCCCGAGACTAGCGACATTCAGTGAGCAGTTCTTC. It yields the protein CASSPRLATFSEQFF.

V is TRBV11-2 and J is TRBJ2-7, with 8 bases aligning to TRBD2. This CDR3 region has 16 residues. V lost 0 bases, J lost 5 bases, and 9 bases stayed unmatched. CDR1 and CDR2 (germline): SGHAT, FQNNGV. For the CDR3, the DNA is TGTGCCAGCAGCTTAGATCTGGCCGGGACTAGAGACGAGCAGTACTTC. It specifies CASSLDLAGTRDEQYF.

There are a few counts of this clone. The chain uses TRBV7-2 and TRBJ2-7, with D perhaps matching TRBD2 (5 bases). Trimming took off 1 base at V and 0 bases at J, with 7 bases between the two ends. The CDR3 is 14 residues long. The germline V gene encodes CDR1 SGHTA and CDR2 FQGNSA. The CDR3 sequence is CASSLGGISYEQYF. The CDR3 DNA reads as TGTGCCAGCAGCTTAGGAGGGATCTCCTACGAGCAGTACTTC.

The genes are TRBV28 and TRBJ2-7, with 7 bases lining up with TRBD1. The CDR3 runs 17 residues. V was pared by 4 bases and J by 2 bases, with 14 bases of the junction left unmatched. CDR1 is MDHEN and CDR2 is SYDVKM in the germline V gene. The CDR3 DNA sequence: TGTGCCAGCAGTTATCGAACCCCTCAGGGGGTTGCCTACGAGCAGTACTTC. This codes for CASSYRTPQGVAYEQYF.

The J gene is TRBJ2-2, the V gene TRBV7-2; a possible D gene is TRBD1 (6 bases). CDR3 length equals 17 residues. Trimming shortened V by 0 bases and J by 5 bases, and 16 bases separated the two germline ends. Germline CDR1 SGHTA, CDR2 FQGNSA. CDR3 sequence reads: CASSLALTYTGTGELFF. The CDR3 DNA follows: TGTGCCAGCAGCTTAGCCCTCACCTATACAGGGACCGGGGAGCTGTTTTTT.

The chain employs TRBV7-4 and TRBJ2-4; D might be TRBD2 (6 bases). Trimming cost V 1 base and J 0 bases, with 19 bases left between them. The CDR3 sequence is 19 residues long. Germline values: CDR1 SGHVT, CDR2 SQSDAQ. CDR3 nucleotides: TGTGCCAGCAGCTTAGGGCCTAGCGTTAGGATTGAAGCCAAAAACATTCAGTACTTC. Encoded protein: CASSLGPSVRIEAKNIQYF. Using reference TRBV7-4 and TRBJ2-4 for the parts outside the CDR3, the full variable domain is GAGVSQSPRYKVAKRGRDVALRCDSISGHVTLYWYRQTLGQGSEVLTYSQSDAQRDKSGRPSGRFSAERPERSVSTLKIQRTEQGDSAVYLCASSLGPSVRIEAKNIQYFGAGTRLSVL.